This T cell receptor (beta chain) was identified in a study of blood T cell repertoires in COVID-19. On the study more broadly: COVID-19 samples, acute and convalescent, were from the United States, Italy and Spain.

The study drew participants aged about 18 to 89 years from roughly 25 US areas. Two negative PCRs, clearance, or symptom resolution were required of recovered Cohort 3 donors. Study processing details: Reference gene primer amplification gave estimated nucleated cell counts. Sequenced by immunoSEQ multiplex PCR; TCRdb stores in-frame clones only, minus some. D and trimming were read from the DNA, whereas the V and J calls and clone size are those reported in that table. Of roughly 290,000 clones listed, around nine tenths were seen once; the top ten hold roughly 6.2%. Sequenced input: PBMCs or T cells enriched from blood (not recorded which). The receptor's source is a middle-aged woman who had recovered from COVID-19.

The CDR3 region is CASSKAVPSTDTQYF. The CDR3 DNA sequence: TGTGCCAGCAGCAAAGCGGTTCCTAGCACAGATACGCAGTATTTT. The chain links TRBV16 to TRBJ2-3, with D possibly matching TRBD2 (5 bases). V dropped 5 bases and J dropped 0 bases, with 12 bases sitting between them. Per germline, CDR1 KGHSY and CDR2 FQNENV. The length of the CDR3 is 15 residues.